This T cell receptor beta chain was identified in a study of blood T cell repertoires in COVID-19. Study-level information: Sites across the United States, Italy and Spain contributed samples from acute and convalescent COVID-19. Sources were T cells, B-cell-depleted T cells, or PBMCs; the material itself was cDNA or gDNA.

Germline V gene lookup returns CDR1 LNHNV and CDR2 YYDKDF (reference sequence). The CDR3 length is 12 residues. Trimming stripped 0 bases from V and 5 bases from J, with 4 bases between. The data were produced by immunoSEQ multiplex PCR, yet TCRdb's version contains in-frame clones alone and is incomplete. The table has about 65,000 clones, 81% seen once. The sequence derives from a man older than 75 with acute or convalescent COVID-19. The chain couples TRBV15 to TRBJ1-2; no definite D call. Sequenced: peripheral blood. CDR3 DNA: TGTGCCACCAGCAGAGATTTATATGGCTACACCTTC. It codes for CATSRDLYGYTF.